This entry lists 19 T cell receptor beta chains sequenced from one sample in a study of T cell repertoires in cytomegalovirus infection (dated by TCRdb to between 2019 and 2020). Sequencing used an Illumina HiSeq 1500. TCRdb took the public reads, trimmed them with fastp at Q25, ran MiXCR for clone calling and kept in-frame beta chains. A single entry per CDR3 protein holds the most common genes and DNA from its merged rows. For this sample the table gives roughly 240,000 distinct CDR3 sequences, of which roughly 6.5% were detected only once. The ten largest clones capture about 6.5% of the sample. Sequenced: PBMCs. These receptors all stem from a human donor in good health (CMV status not recorded). Some clones in this sample may be carry-over from other donors' samples.

This clonotype has a handful of counts. The chain combines TRBV20-1 with TRBJ2-3; D remains unclear. The CDR3 spans 15 residues. Germline V gene lookup returns CDR1 DFQATT and CDR2 SNEGSKA (reference sequence). The germline V and J ends were trimmed by 5 bases and 0 bases, with 15 bases remaining between them. CDR3: CSAYPLSPSTDTQYF. Written as DNA, the CDR3 is TGCAGTGCTTACCCACTTAGCCCTAGCACAGATACGCAGTATTTT.

This clonotype was counted at least ten times. The chain recombines TRBV7-2 with TRBJ1-5; 10 bases line up with TRBD1. Germline-derived CDR1 and CDR2 are SGHTA and FQGNSA. J lost 1 base, V lost 2 bases, and 2 bases had no gene match. The length of the CDR3 is 16 residues. CDR3 nucleotides: TGTGCCAGCAGCTTAAGGGACAGGGGAAGCAATCAGCCCCAGCATTTT. Protein: CASSLRDRGSNQPQHF.

This clonotype has just a few counts. This rearrangement joins TRBV20-1 to TRBJ2-1; 10 nucleotides line up with TRBD2. J gave up 9 bases and V 0 bases, and 11 bases lay outside the gene matches. Germline V gives CDR1 DFQATT, CDR2 SNEGSKA (reference sequence). The CDR3 covers 16 residues. CDR3 amino acids: CSARESSGGAPGEQFF. The CDR3 DNA reads TGCAGTGCTAGAGAGTCGAGCGGGGGGGCCCCCGGTGAGCAGTTCTTC.

This clonotype was detected a few times. The J gene is TRBJ1-1, the V gene TRBV20-1, with TRBD1 identical over 9 bases. Unmatched junction bases numbered 7, after V lost 6 bases and J lost 5 bases. CDR3 length equals 13 residues. Per the germline V gene, CDR1 is DFQATT and CDR2 is SNEGSKA (reference sequence). This CDR3 reads CSARQGVGTEAFF. As DNA, the CDR3 is TGCAGTGCCAGACAGGGGGTAGGGACTGAAGCTTTCTTT.

This clonotype was observed many times. V usage is TRBV3-1 and J usage is TRBJ1-1; no firm D call. Trimming took 4 bases from V and 3 from J, leaving 9 bases between them. Germline CDR1 LGHDT, CDR2 YNNKEL (reference sequence). The length of the CDR3 is 13 residues. DNA of the CDR3: TGTGCCAGCAGCCTTTATCCGGACACTGAAGCTTTCTTT. As protein: CASSLYPDTEAFF.

This clonotype was recorded at least ten times. The chain links TRBV6-2 or TRBV6-3 to TRBJ1-5, with a weak D call TRBD1 (6 bases). This CDR3 is built from 13 residues. The V and J ends lost 6 bases and 6 bases respectively, with 12 bases between them. In germline, CDR1 is MNHEY, CDR2 SVGEGT. The CDR3 spells CASSPHRVQPQHF. In DNA, the CDR3 is TGTGCCAGCAGCCCTCACAGGGTTCAGCCCCAGCATTTT.

This clonotype was seen at least ten times. The V and J genes are TRBV7-9 and TRBJ1-1, with D unresolved. Germline-derived CDR1 and CDR2 are SEHNR and FQNEAQ (reference sequence). Trimming removed 4 bases at V and 5 bases at J, with 14 bases between. The CDR3 length is 14 residues. CDR3 in DNA: TGTGCCAGCAGCTCAGGCGAGGGTTCGACTGAAGCTTTCTTT. It translates to CASSSGEGSTEAFF. The full variable domain, in which reference TRBV7-9 and TRBJ1-1 provide the parts outside the CDR3, is DTGVSQNPRHKITKRGQNVTFRCDPISEHNRLYWYRQTLGQGPEFLTYFQNEAQLEKSRLLSDRFSAERPKGSFSTLEIQRTEQGDSAMYLCASSSGEGSTEAFFGQGTRLTVV.

This clonotype was observed many times. V usage is TRBV5-1 and J usage is TRBJ2-3; the D is unclear. The CDR3 is 14 residues long. Germline V gene sequence: CDR1 SGHRS, CDR2 YFSETQ. V was pared by 4 bases and J by 2 bases, with 11 bases between. The CDR3 loop reads CASSLETYTDTQYF. The CDR3 nucleotides are TGCGCCAGCAGCCTCGAGACTTACACAGATACGCAGTATTTT.

In this sample, this clonotype turned up many times. The chain combines TRBV30 with TRBJ2-1; 9 nucleotides match TRBD2. The CDR3 is 13 residues long. V lost 5 bases, J lost 3 bases, and 2 bases stayed unmatched. Germline loops: CDR1 GTSNPN, CDR2 SVGIG (reference sequence). The CDR3 nucleotides are TGTGCCTGGGCTAGCGGGGTCTACAATGAGCAGTTCTTC. It specifies CAWASGVYNEQFF.

This clonotype has a count of ten or more. The rearrangement joins TRBV20-1 to TRBJ1-2, with D unresolved. The CDR3 is 11 amino acids. From germline, CDR1 is DFQATT and CDR2 SNEGSKA (reference sequence). Trimming shortened V by 5 bases and J by 4 bases, and 8 bases separated the two germline ends. Here the CDR3 reads CSAPTSYGYTF. The CDR3 nucleotides read TGCAGTGCTCCGACAAGCTATGGCTACACCTTC.

The genes are TRBV10-3 and TRBJ2-6, with no clear D. CDR3 length: 18 amino acids. CDR1 ENHRY and CDR2 SYGVKD come from the germline V gene. V lost 5 bases, J lost 2 bases, and 19 bases lay in between. As DNA, the CDR3 is TGTGCCATCAGTTCCTTAAGGGTGGTTGAGACTGGGGCCAACGTCCTGACTTTC. This translates into CAISSLRVVETGANVLTF.

This clonotype was picked up many times. The V gene is TRBV6-2 or TRBV6-3, the J gene TRBJ1-1; 9 nucleotides line up with TRBD1. The CDR3 has 14 amino acids. Germline trimming cut 7 bases from V and 7 bases from J; bases unmatched to any gene: 10. Germline V CDR1 and CDR2: MNHEY, SVGEGT. CDR3 residues: CASNRQGGMNEAFF. The CDR3 DNA is TGTGCCAGCAATCGACAGGGGGGAATGAATGAAGCTTTCTTT.

V gene TRBV23-1 combines with J gene TRBJ1-5; D might be TRBD1 (5 bases). TRBV23-1 is designated an ORF whose function remains uncertain. The CDR3 is 18 residues long. V lost 4 bases and J lost 5, with 24 bases in between. In DNA form, the CDR3 reads TGCGCCAGCAGTCGTCCGGGACGGCAGGGCCCTACTCATCAGCCCCAGCATTTT. Translation: CASSRPGRQGPTHQPQHF.

A remark on this clonotype: No conserved phenylalanine or tryptophan is present at the end of the CDR3, so a read error is the likely explanation. This chain links TRBV12-3 or TRBV12-4 with TRBJ2-5; D call uncertain. The CDR3 contains 13 residues. Trimming removed 6 bases at V and 1 base at J, with 9 bases between. The DNA for the CDR3 is TGTGCCAGCAGCGCCCCATCCCAAGAGACCCAGTACATC. Its protein product is CASSAPSQETQYI.

V and J are TRBV28 and TRBJ2-7; 11 bases fit TRBD2. CDR1 is MDHEN, CDR2 SYDVKM, per germline. The V segment lost 7 bases and the J segment 3 bases; nucleotides outside the gene matches: 2. This CDR3 contains 13 residues. The CDR3 sequence is CASIAGGYYEQYF. Here the CDR3 DNA reads TGTGCCAGCATAGCGGGGGGGTACTACGAGCAGTACTTC.

A few counts support this clonotype. The chain joins TRBV6-6 to TRBJ1-1, with D hard to call. Between the trimmed V and J ends, which lost 0 bases and 1 base, there was a span of 9 bases. Per germline, CDR1 MNHNY and CDR2 SVGAGI (reference sequence). The CDR3 is 15 amino acids. The CDR3 is CASSYSGRTNTEAFF. CDR3 nucleotides: TGTGCCAGCAGTTACTCCGGACGGACGAACACTGAAGCTTTCTTT.

The table lists this clonotype with many counts. The genes are TRBV7-8 and TRBJ2-2, with D possibly being TRBD1 (5 bases). The germline V gene has CDR1 SGHVS and CDR2 FQNEAQ. V lost 5 bases and J lost 7, with 11 bases in between. CDR3 size: 13 residues. CDR3 sequence (DNA): TGTGCCAGCAGCCGAAGGGGTAACGGGGAGCTGTTTTTT. It encodes CASSRRGNGELFF.

In its sample, this clonotype was seen many times. The rearrangement uses TRBV7-6 and TRBJ2-5; TRBD2 might be the D (5 bases). CDR1 SGHVS and CDR2 FNYEAQ come from the germline V gene. The CDR3 has 14 amino acids. With 5 bases removed from V and 5 bases from J, the gap between germline ends came to 15 bases. The CDR3 region is CASSRVRRGETQYF. For the CDR3, the DNA is TGTGCCAGCAGCCGCGTGCGCCGCGGGGAGACCCAGTACTTC. Together with reference TRBV7-6 and TRBJ2-5, the CDR3 gives the full variable domain: GAGVSQSPRYKVTKRGQDVALRCDPISGHVSLYWYRQALGQGPEFLTYFNYEAQQDKSGLPNDRFSAERPEGSISTLTIQRTEQRDSAMYRCASSRVRRGETQYFGPGTRLLVL.

This clonotype came up many times. This chain joins TRBV7-2 and TRBJ1-2, with 11 nucleotides matching TRBD1. V shed 5 bases and J 2 bases; nucleotides not matched to a gene: 4. The CDR3 has 15 residues. The germline CDR1 and CDR2 sequences are SGHTA and FQGNSA. The CDR3 here is CASSPGQGANYGYTF. CDR3 in DNA: TGTGCCAGCAGCCCTGGACAGGGGGCAAACTATGGCTACACCTTC.